This TCR beta chain appears in the sequencing data of a study of cytomegalovirus exposure and HLA in healthy donors. General observations from the study: The Asian-associated ancestry cluster reportedly had fewer N-insertions than the approximately 700-donor mean in a later analysis. Diagnosis of cytomegalovirus status made by the classifier reportedly showed high specificity and sensitivity.

PCR primers comprised 60 Vbeta and 13 Jbeta primers. Repertoires were generated with immunoSEQ multiplex PCR, while TCRdb's copy carries only in-frame clones and drops some. The table has around 130,000 clones, 80% to 90% seen once. This clone was counted only a few times. Its antigen is unknown. The TCR was taken from a man aged 45 to 65 in good health and CMV-seronegative. The material sequenced was PBMCs.

The CDR3 protein is CASSDGLATDTQYF. CDR3 nucleotide sequence: TGTGCCAGCAGTGACGGACTAGCCACAGATACGCAGTATTTT. This chain connects TRBV6-4 to TRBJ2-3; 8 nucleotides match TRBD2. Germline CDR1 reads MRHNA; CDR2 reads SNTAGT. The CDR3 has 14 amino acids. The ends lost 2 bases at V and 2 bases at J; junction bases unmatched: 0.